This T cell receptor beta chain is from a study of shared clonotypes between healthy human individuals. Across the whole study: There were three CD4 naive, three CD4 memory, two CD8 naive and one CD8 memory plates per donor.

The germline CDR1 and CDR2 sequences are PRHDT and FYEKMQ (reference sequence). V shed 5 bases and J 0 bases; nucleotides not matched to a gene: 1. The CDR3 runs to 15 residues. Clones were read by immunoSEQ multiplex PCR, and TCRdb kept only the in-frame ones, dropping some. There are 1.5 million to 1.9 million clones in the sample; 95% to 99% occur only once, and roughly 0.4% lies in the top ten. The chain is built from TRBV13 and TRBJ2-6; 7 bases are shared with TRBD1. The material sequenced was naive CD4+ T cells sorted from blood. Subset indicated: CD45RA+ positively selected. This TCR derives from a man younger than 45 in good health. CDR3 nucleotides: TGTGCCAGCAGCCACAGGGGCTCTGGGGCCAACGTCCTGACTTTC. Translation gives CASSHRGSGANVLTF.